What follows are 27 T cell receptor beta chains derived from one specimen sequenced in a study of T cells after yellow fever vaccination (dated by TCRdb to between 2018 and 2020). Receptor amplification or capture employed 5' RACE. The instrument was an Illumina HiSeq 2500. The public reads were run again by TCRdb, first through fastp at Q25 and then through MiXCR, and only productive beta chains were kept. Each record represents a unique CDR3 protein, reported with the most common genes and DNA among its rows. The sample table shows about 400,000 distinct CDR3 sequences, and roughly 6.1% are seen once. The ten largest clones capture approximately 15% of the sample. The sample's treatment or condition label is to be understood as: live attenuated yellow fever vaccine strain. Sequencing used PBMCs, obtained 5 days after the yellow fever booster vaccination. The receptors were gathered from a man aged 25-40 years who received the YFV17D yellow fever vaccine.

This clonotype was picked up many times. The chain links TRBV5-4 to TRBJ2-1; possible D gene TRBD2, 6 bases. The CDR3 extends over 15 amino acids. V was shortened by 1 base and J by 12 bases, with 20 bases between the two germline ends. The germline V gene encodes CDR1 SGHNT and CDR2 YYREEE (reference sequence). CDR3 in DNA: TGTGCCAGCAGCTTGCCCACGGGACTCCCTACGGGGCAGTTCTTC. Protein product: CASSLPTGLPTGQFF.

This clonotype was found many times. V and J are TRBV7-2 and TRBJ2-7; D gene uncertain. The V gene lost 6 bases and the J gene lost 2 bases, with 11 bases spanning the gap. The CDR3 has 13 residues. Looked up from germline, CDR1 is SGHTA and CDR2 is FQGNSA. For the CDR3, the DNA is TGTGCCAGCAGTTCCGGTCTAACCTACGAGCAGTACTTC. Translated: CASSSGLTYEQYF. Looking up the rest from reference TRBV7-2 and TRBJ2-7 gives the full variable domain: GAGVSQSPSNKVTEKGKDVELRCDPISGHTALYWYRQSLGQGLEFLIYFQGNSAPDKSGLPSDRFSAERTGGSVSTLTIQRTQQEDSAVYLCASSSGLTYEQYFGPGTRLTVT.

This clonotype was seen ten or more times. The chain recombines TRBV7-2 with TRBJ2-7, with a weak D call TRBD1 (5 bases). There are 15 residues in the CDR3. CDR1 and CDR2 from the germline V gene are SGHTA and FQGNSA. Trimming removed 1 base from V and 1 base from J, with 11 bases in between. CDR3 nucleotide sequence: TGTGCCAGCAGCTTAGGAACGACAGTATCCTACGAGCAGTACTTC. Residues: CASSLGTTVSYEQYF.

The gene calls are TRBV12-3 or TRBV12-4 and TRBJ2-1, with 15 bases that match TRBD2. The ends lost 7 bases at V and 8 bases at J; junction bases unmatched: 6. The CDR3 totals 15 residues. The CDR3 loop reads CASIRTSGRGHEQFF. CDR3 bases: TGTGCCAGCATTCGGACTAGCGGGAGGGGTCATGAGCAGTTCTTC.

This clonotype was seen ten or more times. The gene calls are TRBV7-2 and TRBJ2-5; D possibly corresponds to TRBD1 (6 bases). Trimming removed 5 bases from V and 9 bases from J, with 16 bases in between. Germline CDR1 reads SGHTA; CDR2 reads FQGNSA. The CDR3 covers 13 residues. The CDR3 DNA sequence: TGTGCCAGCAGCACAGGGCAAATCGGTGCCCAGTACTTC. This sequence encodes CASSTGQIGAQYF.

This clonotype has more than one count but fewer than ten. The chain couples TRBV28 to TRBJ2-2, with D possibly matching TRBD2 (6 bases). CDR1 and CDR2 from the germline V gene are MDHEN and SYDVKM. The length of the CDR3 is 17 residues. V was trimmed by 2 bases and J by 4 bases, leaving 17 bases between them. As DNA, the CDR3 is TGTGCCAGCAGTTTAGAGTGGAGGGCCGGGGGCACCGGGGAGCTGTTTTTT. Protein product: CASSLEWRAGGTGELFF.

On this clonotype itself: One junction end does not reproduce the germline sequence, and a read error may be involved. J is TRBJ1-2 and V is TRBV20-1; a possible D gene is TRBD1 (6 bases). Germline V gives CDR1 DFQATT, CDR2 SNEGSKA (reference sequence). The CDR3 spans 17 residues. The CDR3 here is CSARGTSGAGRIYGYTF. The CDR3 region has the DNA TGCAGTGCAAGAGGGACGTCGGGGGCCGGACGAATCTATGGCTACACCTTC.

Regarding this clonotype: A read error may be the cause here, since a much bigger clone is one base away. This rearrangement joins TRBV28 to TRBJ2-7, with D maybe TRBD1 (7 bases). The CDR3 length is 14 residues. CDR1 and CDR2 from the germline V gene are MDHEN and SYDVKM. Trimming left V 7 bases short and J 6 bases short, with 19 bases between. The CDR3 here is CASTPSGGGCEQYF. The CDR3 DNA is TGTGCCAGCACCCCCTCAGGGGGAGGCTGCGAGCAGTACTTC.

This clonotype showed up many times. The V gene is TRBV28, the J gene TRBJ2-5, with 7 bases matching TRBD1. Losses at the gene ends were 3 bases for V and 4 bases for J; bases not matched to a gene: 2. This CDR3 comprises 13 residues. Germline CDR1 MDHEN, CDR2 SYDVKM. In DNA, the CDR3 is TGTGCCAGCAGTTTGGACAGGCTAGAGACCCAGTACTTC. This codes for CASSLDRLETQYF.

This clonotype was recorded a few times. The rearrangement uses TRBV18 and TRBJ2-2, with D possibly being TRBD1 or TRBD2 (5 bases each). Per germline, CDR1 KGHSH and CDR2 LQKENI. The CDR3 loop spans 14 amino acids. V was clipped by 8 bases and J by 1 base, with 11 bases between them. In DNA form, the CDR3 reads TGTGCCAGCGCCCGGGACGGGAACACCGGGGAGCTGTTTTTT. Translated: CASARDGNTGELFF. The entire variable domain, with the rest obtained from reference TRBV18 and TRBJ2-2, is as follows: NAGVMQNPRHLVRRRGQEARLRCSPMKGHSHVYWYRQLPEEGLKFMVYLQKENIIDESGMPKERFSAEFPKEGPSILRIQQVVRGDSAAYFCASARDGNTGELFFGEGSRLTVL.

This clonotype was picked up many times. The genes are TRBV7-9 and TRBJ1-5; 7 nucleotides agree with TRBD1. The CDR3 consists of 16 residues. From germline, CDR1 is SEHNR and CDR2 FQNEAQ (reference sequence). V gave up 4 bases and J gave up 2 bases; unmatched junction bases: 8. DNA for the CDR3: TGTGCCAGCAGCTCCTGGGAGGGGGCCGGCAATCAGCCCCAGCATTTT. Translating gives CASSSWEGAGNQPQHF.

V usage is TRBV5-1 and J usage is TRBJ2-7; D is unclear. Germline V gene sequence: CDR1 SGHRS, CDR2 YFSETQ. The CDR3 loop spans 13 amino acids. Trimming stripped 5 bases from V and 3 bases from J, with 12 bases between. CDR3 loop: CASSLLGDYEQYF. The CDR3 coding sequence is TGCGCCAGCAGTCTACTTGGCGACTACGAGCAGTACTTC.

This chain links TRBV10-3 with TRBJ1-1; D gene unclear. Germline V lookup: CDR1 ENHRY, CDR2 SYGVKD. CDR3 length equals 13 residues. V was clipped by 6 bases and J by 1 base, with 9 bases between them. CDR3 sequence: CAISGGPNTEAFF. The DNA for the CDR3 is TGTGCCATCAGCGGAGGACCGAACACTGAAGCTTTCTTT.

This chain connects TRBV20-1 to TRBJ2-7; 8 positions agree with TRBD2. The V gene end was trimmed by 6 bases and the J gene end by 3 bases; junction bases not matched to a gene: 7. CDR3 length equals 13 residues. Germline-derived CDR1 and CDR2 are DFQATT and SNEGSKA (reference sequence). The CDR3 spells CSASGSPDYEQYF. CDR3 in DNA: TGCAGTGCCAGCGGGAGCCCGGACTACGAGCAGTACTTC.

About this clonotype: Relative to the germline gene, one junction end is altered; a read error may explain this. V is TRBV20-1 and J is TRBJ2-3; D may correspond to TRBD1 or TRBD2 (5 bases each). The V gene's germline CDR1 is DFQATT and CDR2 SNEGSKA (reference sequence). The CDR3 has 13 amino acids. DNA of the CDR3: TGCAGTGCCCCGGGGCCAAGCACAGATCCGCAGTATTTT. It translates to CSAPGPSTDPQYF.

This clonotype was seen many times. CDR3 sequence reads: CASSQDSSGRWDEQFF. CDR3 in DNA: TGTGCCAGCAGCCAAGATTCTAGCGGGAGATGGGATGAGCAGTTCTTC. J is TRBJ2-1 and V is TRBV14, with 10 bases aligning to TRBD2. The V gene's germline CDR1 is SGHDN and CDR2 FVKESK. The CDR3 totals 16 residues. Losses at the gene ends were 0 bases for V and 8 bases for J; bases not matched to a gene: 7.

The chain employs TRBV6-1 and TRBJ1-5; no clear D gene. Germline CDR1 MNHNS, CDR2 SASEGT. V dropped 1 base and J dropped 9 bases, with 7 bases sitting between them. This CDR3 is 12 amino acids long. The CDR3 DNA follows: TGTGCCAGCAGTGAAGTCCCGAGGCCCCAGCATTTT. It is translated as CASSEVPRPQHF.

Many counts were recorded for this clonotype. The chain has TRBV7-9 and TRBJ1-5; D gene unclear. Trimming pared 5 bases from V and 2 bases from J, leaving 13 bases between. The CDR3 runs to 15 residues. Germline V gene sequence: CDR1 SEHNR, CDR2 FQNEAQ (reference sequence). For the CDR3, the DNA is TGTGCCAGCAGCCCAAGTGGGGTTGGCAATCAGCCCCAGCATTTT. This translates into CASSPSGVGNQPQHF.

This clonotype was observed a handful of times. V gene TRBV5-1 combines with J gene TRBJ2-1; the match to TRBD2 covers 8 bases. The germline gives CDR1 SGHRS, CDR2 YFSETQ. With 7 bases clipped from V and 0 bases from J, the junction kept 12 bases outside the gene matches. The CDR3 runs 17 residues. The CDR3 sequence is CASSPGGSRSSYNEQFF. CDR3 coding DNA: TGCGCCAGCTCGCCGGGAGGGTCCCGTAGCTCCTACAATGAGCAGTTCTTC.

Ten or more counts support this clonotype. CDR3 residues: CASSLAGGRASNEQFF. CDR3 coding DNA: TGTGCCAGCAGCTTAGCGGGCGGGAGGGCCTCTAATGAGCAGTTCTTC. The chain couples TRBV7-2 to TRBJ2-1; the match to TRBD2 covers 9 bases. The CDR3 is made up of 16 amino acids. V dropped 0 bases and J dropped 7; count of bases not matched to a gene: 7. From germline, CDR1 is SGHTA and CDR2 FQGNSA.

At least ten counts were recorded for this clonotype. J is TRBJ2-7 and V is TRBV2; 14 nucleotides align to TRBD2. The CDR3 length is 15 residues. From germline, CDR1 is SNHLY and CDR2 FYNNEI. J was trimmed by 0 bases and V by 9 bases; bases with no gene match: 4. The CDR3 region has the DNA TGTGCCAGAGGACTAGCGGGAGGTCCCTCCTACGAGCAGTACTTC. Translation: CARGLAGGPSYEQYF.

This clonotype was counted between two and nine times. The J gene is TRBJ1-6, the V gene TRBV7-8; TRBD1 is a possible D gene (5 bases). This CDR3 spans 18 amino acids. Between the trimmed V and J ends, which lost 5 bases and 10 bases, there was a span of 27 bases. CDR1 is SGHVS, CDR2 FQNEAQ, per germline. In DNA form, the CDR3 reads TGTGCCAGCAGCCCGCTTTACCAGGGAGAACTTTCGGGCTCACCCCTCCACTTT. It translates to CASSPLYQGELSGSPLHF.

The chain recombines TRBV18 with TRBJ2-3, with TRBD2 matching 9 bases. With 8 bases clipped from V and 5 bases from J, the junction kept 5 bases outside the gene matches. Germline loops: CDR1 KGHSH, CDR2 LQKENI. The CDR3 runs to 13 residues. CDR3 nucleotides: TGTGCCAGCCGGGGACTAGCCGGAGATACGCAGTATTTT. It translates to CASRGLAGDTQYF.

This clonotype came up many times. The rearrangement joins TRBV5-1 to TRBJ2-6, with D maybe TRBD2 (6 bases). Germline-derived CDR1 and CDR2 are SGHRS and YFSETQ. V shed 5 bases and J shed 2 bases, with 14 bases lying between them. The CDR3 is 16 residues long. The CDR3 DNA follows: TGCGCCAGCAGGCCTGGGGGGACCGCTGGGGCCAACGTCCTGACTTTC. It specifies CASRPGGTAGANVLTF.

Remarks on this clonotype: Just one base apart from a much larger clone, this may be a read error. Given the absence of the conserved phenylalanine or tryptophan at the CDR3 end, a read error is likely. This sequence joins TRBV11-3 and TRBJ2-3, with 13 bases that match TRBD2. V shed 5 bases, J shed 1 base, and the junction held 3 bases outside the gene matches. There are 16 residues in the CDR3. Germline assignment: CDR1 SGHNT and CDR2 YENEEA. The CDR3 DNA reads TGTGCCAGCAGCCGTACTAGCGGGAGGGGCACAGATACGCAGTATATT. It translates to CASSRTSGRGTDTQYI.

This chain joins TRBV7-9 and TRBJ2-5; either TRBD1 or TRBD2 may fit D (5 bases each). This CDR3 region has 15 residues. V lost 1 base, J lost 5 bases, and 14 bases lay in between. CDR1 and CDR2 (germline): SEHNR, FQNEAQ (reference sequence). The chain's CDR3 is CASSLGGTLRETQYF. For the CDR3, the DNA is TGTGCCAGCAGCTTAGGGGGGACGCTTAGGGAGACCCAGTACTTC.

This clonotype was observed a few times. The chain is built from TRBV7-2 and TRBJ2-4; D remains ambiguous. The CDR3 consists of 15 residues. V lost 1 base to trimming and J lost 0 bases, with 7 bases between them. CDR1 and CDR2 from the germline V gene are SGHTA and FQGNSA. CDR3 nucleotides: TGTGCCAGCAGCTTAGGCGTACTAGCCAAAAACATTCAGTACTTC. This sequence encodes CASSLGVLAKNIQYF.